This T cell receptor beta chain was captured in a study of control samples from healthy donors and cancer patients. Using immunoSEQ multiplex PCR, the repertoire was profiled, and TCRdb retains in-frame clones only, with some absent. The sample records about 180,000 clones, 90% to 95% being singletons. What was sequenced was blood. The sequence came from a man aged 25 to 40 in good health.

The CDR3 region has the DNA TGTGCCAGCAGCCCGCGGGGGGGCCCACGACGCACAGATACGCAGTATTTT. This gives the protein CASSPRGGPRRTDTQYF. The rearrangement uses TRBV9 and TRBJ2-3; 9 bases are shared with TRBD2. V shed 4 bases, J shed 1 base, and the junction held 10 bases outside the gene matches. CDR3 length equals 17 residues. CDR1 and CDR2 from the germline V gene are SGDLS and YYNGEE.